This is a list of T cell receptor beta chains from one sample in a study of regulatory T cells in long-lasting Graves disease. TCRdb reanalysed the multiplex PCR reads using MiXCR and keeps one entry per CDR3 protein. The sample includes 300,000 to 400,000 distinct CDR3 sequences, around 15% of them seen just once. A further study also used this sample, focusing on T cells in Graves' hyperthyroidism and ophthalmopathy.

Source: peripheral blood mononuclear cells (PBMCs), taken at new diagnosis, from a patient treated with antithyroid drugs. The source is a man between 40 and 49 years old with Graves disease. Each CDR3 is given with its conserved first and last residue. A D gene is named only where the DNA matches it firmly. Only some rows state a clone size, as once, few, many or a class for expanded clones.

J gene: TRBJ2-7
D gene: -
V gene: TRBV9
clone size: many
CDR3 protein: CASSGRGSYEQYF

J gene: TRBJ2-3
D gene: -
V gene: TRBV18
clone size: many
CDR3 protein: CASSPMRREQPTDTQYF

J gene: TRBJ2-3
D gene: TRBD2
V gene: TRBV7-3
clone size: many
CDR3 protein: CASSRSSGVTDTQYF

J gene: TRBJ2-7
D gene: TRBD1
V gene: TRBV18
clone size: many
CDR3 protein: CASSPSSQGAYEQYF

J gene: TRBJ2-2
D gene: -
V gene: TRBV6-1
clone size: many
CDR3 protein: CASRRQANTGELFF

J gene: TRBJ2-5
D gene: -
V gene: TRBV24-1
clone size: -
CDR3 protein: CATSDPRGTQETQYF

J gene: TRBJ1-6
D gene: -
V gene: TRBV5-1
clone size: -
CDR3 protein: CASTPSGGYNSPLHF

J gene: TRBJ1-2
D gene: TRBD1
V gene: TRBV15
clone size: few
CDR3 protein: CATSATRDRYGYTF

J gene: TRBJ2-5
D gene: -
V gene: TRBV12-5
clone size: many
CDR3 protein: CASGLTPGIRETQYF

J gene: TRBJ2-3
D gene: TRBD2
V gene: TRBV9
clone size: few
CDR3 protein: CASSTGLGSTWGTDTQYF

J gene: TRBJ1-1
D gene: -
V gene: TRBV19
clone size: -
CDR3 protein: CASSIGTGTEAFF

J gene: TRBJ2-4
D gene: -
V gene: TRBV6-1
clone size: -
CDR3 protein: CASSRKGGFNIQYF

J gene: TRBJ2-2
D gene: TRBD2
V gene: TRBV29-1
clone size: -
CDR3 protein: CSFSGLAGRTGELFF

J gene: TRBJ1-5
D gene: -
V gene: TRBV6-1
clone size: many
CDR3 protein: CASRDQGLLSNQPQHF

J gene: TRBJ2-5
D gene: TRBD1
V gene: TRBV18
clone size: many
CDR3 protein: CASSRRGQGQETQYF

J gene: TRBJ2-3
D gene: -
V gene: TRBV20-1
clone size: many
CDR3 protein: CSASVDTSTDTQYF

J gene: TRBJ2-5
D gene: TRBD2
V gene: TRBV7-8
clone size: many
CDR3 protein: CASRPRTSVETQYF

J gene: TRBJ2-4
D gene: TRBD2
V gene: TRBV2
clone size: many
CDR3 protein: CASSGSKAGGKFGDIQYF

J gene: TRBJ2-5
D gene: -
V gene: TRBV7-2
clone size: many
CDR3 protein: CASSTRGQETQYF

J gene: TRBJ1-1
D gene: -
V gene: TRBV15
clone size: -
CDR3 protein: CATSRELGVDDGEAFF

J gene: TRBJ1-1
D gene: -
V gene: TRBV12-3/TRBV12-4
clone size: -
CDR3 protein: CASSFLTGGTRVNTEAFF

J gene: TRBJ2-3
D gene: TRBD2
V gene: TRBV5-8
clone size: many
CDR3 protein: CASSPWGTSEGDTQYF

J gene: TRBJ1-5
D gene: TRBD1
V gene: TRBV30
clone size: few
CDR3 protein: CAWRGTVNQPQHF

J gene: TRBJ2-3
D gene: -
V gene: TRBV20-1
clone size: few
CDR3 protein: CSAIYTDGQYF

J gene: TRBJ2-6
D gene: TRBD1
V gene: TRBV20-1
clone size: many
CDR3 protein: CSARDLGDRITSGANVLTF

J gene: TRBJ2-5
D gene: TRBD2
V gene: TRBV5-1
clone size: many
CDR3 protein: CASSRSGGPQETQYF

J gene: TRBJ1-1
D gene: -
V gene: TRBV5-1
clone size: many
CDR3 protein: CASSPIPPGGTEAFF

J gene: -
D gene: -
V gene: TRBV10-3
clone size: -
CDR3 protein: CAISESSGGRQETQYF

J gene: TRBJ1-5
D gene: -
V gene: TRBV2
clone size: few
CDR3 protein: CASRGGGAGQLQHF

J gene: TRBJ1-4
D gene: -
V gene: TRBV5-6
clone size: many
CDR3 protein: CASSGAGSANEKLFF

J gene: TRBJ2-3
D gene: TRBD1
V gene: TRBV27
clone size: many
CDR3 protein: CASSGQGSTDTQYF

J gene: TRBJ2-7
D gene: -
V gene: TRBV2
clone size: many
CDR3 protein: CASSEQQQAYEQYF

J gene: TRBJ2-5
D gene: -
V gene: TRBV13
clone size: many
CDR3 protein: CASRLLEGAETQYF

J gene: TRBJ1-4
D gene: -
V gene: TRBV5-6
clone size: few
CDR3 protein: CASSLFQRNEKLFF

J gene: TRBJ1-5
D gene: TRBD1
V gene: TRBV24-1
clone size: -
CDR3 protein: CATSDSTGFSNQPQHF

J gene: TRBJ2-7
D gene: -
V gene: TRBV27
clone size: many
CDR3 protein: CASSRGPGINEQYF

J gene: TRBJ2-7
D gene: TRBD2
V gene: TRBV5-1
clone size: many
CDR3 protein: CASSLGASGGMYF

J gene: TRBJ1-2
D gene: -
V gene: TRBV11-2
clone size: few
CDR3 protein: CASSQDAFGHYGYTF

J gene: TRBJ1-6
D gene: TRBD1
V gene: TRBV20-1
clone size: -
CDR3 protein: CSARPTGGFSPLHF

J gene: TRBJ2-7
D gene: -
V gene: TRBV6-5
clone size: many
CDR3 protein: CASSYSTGLHEQYF

J gene: TRBJ2-1
D gene: -
V gene: TRBV7-3
clone size: many
CDR3 protein: CASSFVGSYEQFF

J gene: TRBJ1-2
D gene: -
V gene: TRBV7-6
clone size: few
CDR3 protein: CASSPNSRGIYGYTF

J gene: TRBJ1-5
D gene: -
V gene: TRBV20-1
clone size: many
CDR3 protein: CSARGPGGVGPQHF